A selection of T cell receptor beta chains follows, all from one sample in a study of T cells after yellow fever vaccination. From the 5' RACE reads, TCRdb called clonotypes with MiXCR, one entry per CDR3 protein. The table has approximately 350,000 distinct CDR3 sequences, roughly 12% seen once; the top ten hold around 19%. This specimen was PBMCs, taken on the day of the first yellow fever vaccination. Every receptor here comes from a man aged 18 to 30 who received the YFV17D yellow fever vaccine. CDR3s include the opening cysteine and the closing phenylalanine or tryptophan. Each record gives: V gene, D gene, CDR3 length, clone size, J gene, CDR3 protein, CDR3 DNA. A D gene is named only where the DNA matches it firmly. Part of the rows lack a size; the others show once, few, many or a class for expanded clones.

TRBV6-5,-,12,-,TRBJ2-1,CASGGQYNEQFF,TGTGCCTCCGGGGGTCAGTACAATGAGCAGTTCTTC
TRBV12-3/TRBV12-4,-,12,few,TRBJ2-7,CASRAGGAEQYF,TGTGCCAGCAGGGCCGGAGGGGCCGAGCAGTACTTC
TRBV6-5,-,13,few,TRBJ2-3,CASSYSPGDTQYF,TGTGCCAGCAGTTACTCCCCGGGAGATACGCAGTATTTT
TRBV20-1,-,15,-,TRBJ1-4,CSARDGGNANEKLFF,TGCAGTGCTAGAGATGGGGGAAACGCTAATGAAAAACTGTTTTTT
TRBV15,-,15,few,TRBJ2-7,CATSRGATQGHEQYF,TGTGCCACCAGCAGAGGTGCGACACAGGGCCACGAGCAGTACTTC
TRBV6-2/TRBV6-3,TRBD1,12,few,TRBJ2-7,CASSQGQGLRYF,TGTGCCAGCAGCCAGGGACAGGGCCTGAGGTACTTC
TRBV18,-,16,-,TRBJ2-2,CASSPPIGFNTGELFF,TGTGCCAGCTCACCACCGATAGGGTTCAACACCGGGGAGCTGTTTTTT
TRBV12-3/TRBV12-4,-,13,many,TRBJ1-2,CASKRDLHYGYTF,TGTGCCAGCAAGAGGGATCTCCACTATGGCTACACCTTC
TRBV6-2/TRBV6-3,-,13,many,TRBJ1-5,CASSATTYQPQHF,TGTGCCAGCAGCGCGACTACCTATCAGCCCCAGCATTTT
TRBV5-1,TRBD1,16,-,TRBJ2-7,CASSLLPGTGTYEQYF,TGCGCCAGCAGCTTGCTGCCCGGGACAGGGACCTACGAGCAGTACTTC
TRBV5-1,-,13,few,TRBJ1-6,CASSSRRDSPLHF,TGCGCCAGCAGCTCGCGACGGGATTCACCCCTCCACTTT
TRBV7-3,-,14,few,TRBJ2-5,CASSLLPTGETQYF,TGTGCCAGCAGCTTACTCCCCACCGGGGAGACCCAGTACTTC
TRBV7-9,TRBD1,14,few,TRBJ2-5,CASKPGQGRETQYF,TGTGCCAGCAAGCCGGGACAGGGTAGAGAGACCCAGTACTTC
TRBV7-9,-,13,-,TRBJ2-1,CASKGGTDNEQFF,TGTGCCAGCAAGGGGGGGACCGACAATGAGCAGTTCTTC
TRBV27,-,15,-,TRBJ2-7,CTSSLIGTEWDEQYF,TGTACCAGCAGTTTAATCGGGACGGAGTGGGACGAGCAGTACTTC
TRBV7-2,TRBD1,14,-,TRBJ1-5,CASSPGDRYQPQHF,TGTGCCAGCAGCCCCGGGGACAGGTATCAGCCCCAGCATTTT
TRBV7-9,TRBD1,15,-,TRBJ2-6,CASSQTGTGANVLTF,TGTGCCAGCAGCCAGACAGGGACTGGGGCCAACGTCCTGACTTTC
TRBV5-1,-,17,many,TRBJ1-4,CASSLVRPRGGFEKLFF,TGCGCCAGCAGCCTTGTTCGCCCCCGTGGAGGGTTTGAAAAACTGTTTTTT
TRBV6-2/TRBV6-3,-,14,-,TRBJ2-4,CASSPSQTKNIQYF,TGTGCCAGCAGTCCCTCTCAGACTAAAAACATTCAGTACTTC
TRBV20-1,-,12,many,TRBJ2-5,CSATPPQETQYF,TGCAGTGCTACCCCGCCCCAAGAGACCCAGTACTTC
TRBV3-1,-,15,-,TRBJ2-1,CASSQSGARGNEQFF,TGTGCCAGCAGCCAATCGGGGGCTCGGGGCAATGAGCAGTTCTTC
TRBV11-2,TRBD2,19,many,TRBJ2-5,CASILQGLEKLSLSETQYF,TGTGCCAGCATCCTCCAGGGACTAGAGAAACTCAGTTTATCAGAGACCCAGTACTTC
TRBV11-2,-,15,few,TRBJ2-3,CASSSWGKGPDTQYF,TGTGCCAGCAGCTCATGGGGGAAGGGCCCAGATACGCAGTATTTT
TRBV11-1,-,17,-,TRBJ2-1,CASSLAYGDLHYNEQFF,TGTGCCAGCAGCTTAGCCTACGGGGATCTCCACTACAATGAGCAGTTCTTC
TRBV11-1,-,18,few,TRBJ2-5,CASSLFPSTGRRQETQYF,TGTGCCAGCAGCTTATTCCCATCCACGGGACGGAGGCAAGAGACCCAGTACTTC
TRBV7-6,-,16,-,TRBJ1-1,CASSLVGRGTGTEAFF,TGTGCCAGCAGCTTGGTGGGGAGGGGCACGGGCACTGAAGCTTTCTTT
TRBV20-1,-,13,few,TRBJ1-1,CSARDPENTEAFF,TGCAGTGCTAGGGACCCAGAGAACACTGAAGCTTTCTTT
TRBV7-9,-,14,few,TRBJ2-5,CASSLVGSRETQYF,TGTGCCAGCAGCTTAGTCGGGTCCCGGGAGACCCAGTACTTC
TRBV20-1,-,12,-,TRBJ2-1,CSALEGWRYQFF,TGCAGTGCCCTCGAGGGATGGCGGTACCAGTTCTTC
TRBV10-3,-,16,few,TRBJ1-2,CAISELGTDLGLGYTF,TGTGCCATCAGTGAACTAGGGACGGACCTGGGGCTTGGCTACACCTTC
TRBV5-6,-,16,-,TRBJ2-2,CASSLVTNANTGELFF,TGTGCCAGCAGCTTGGTTACGAACGCGAACACCGGGGAGCTGTTTTTT
TRBV30,-,14,-,TRBJ1-1,CAWSEGGLNTEAFF,TGTGCCTGGAGTGAGGGGGGCTTAAACACTGAAGCTTTCTTT
TRBV7-2,-,13,few,TRBJ2-5,CASSLEGARTQYF,TGTGCCAGCAGCTTAGAAGGGGCCCGGACCCAGTACTTC
TRBV28,-,13,few,TRBJ2-2,CASRSQNTGELFF,TGTGCCAGCAGGAGTCAAAACACCGGGGAGCTGTTTTTT
TRBV19,-,13,few,TRBJ2-1,CASSIGVGVEQFF,TGTGCCAGTAGTATAGGAGTTGGGGTTGAGCAGTTCTTC